One and the same sample provided the 14 T cell receptor beta chains below, sequenced in a study of Graves' ophthalmopathy and Graves' hyperthyroidism. Beta-chain TCR CDR3 regions were amplified from RNA transcripts. HTBI primers were used in a first-round RT-PCR, which preceded a second-round multiplex PCR. Using its own MiXCR run on the multiplex PCR reads, TCRdb lists one record per CDR3 protein. The sample lists over a million distinct CDR3 sequences, 35% to 40% occurring once. Sequencing was performed on peripheral blood or thyroid tissue (not recorded which). The receptor set was obtained from an adult man with Graves' hyperthyroidism.

This clonotype has ten or more counts. The chain has TRBV7-2 and TRBJ2-7, with D unresolved. The CDR3 is 14 residues long. V shed 0 bases and J shed 3 bases, with 9 bases lying between them. CDR1 SGHTA and CDR2 FQGNSA come from the germline V gene. CDR3 DNA sequence: TGTGCCAGCAGCTTAGCGGTATTGAGCTACGAGCAGTACTTC. Translation gives CASSLAVLSYEQYF.

This clonotype was counted at least ten times. This chain joins TRBV7-2 and TRBJ2-7; TRBD2 is a possible D gene (6 bases). Germline lookup yields CDR1 SGHTA and CDR2 FQGNSA. Trimming pared 1 base from V and 1 base from J, leaving 14 bases between. There are 16 residues in the CDR3. DNA of the CDR3: TGTGCCAGCAGCTTAGGGGGGTCACGGGGGTCCTACGAGCAGTACTTC. Its translation is CASSLGGSRGSYEQYF.

This clonotype was counted a few times. The chain employs TRBV6-5 and TRBJ2-7; D unresolved. The germline gives CDR1 MNHEY, CDR2 SVGAGI. V shed 8 bases and J shed 0 bases, with 20 bases lying between them. The CDR3 contains 16 residues. The CDR3 bases are TGTGCCAGCGAGCCCATCAAGGGTATCAGCTCCTACGAGCAGTACTTC. This sequence encodes CASEPIKGISSYEQYF.

The V and J genes are TRBV10-3 and TRBJ1-2, with D uncertain. The CDR3 has 16 amino acids. The ends were cut back, 3 bases at V and 6 bases at J, with 20 bases in the middle. The V gene's germline CDR1 is ENHRY and CDR2 SYGVKD. The CDR3 DNA is TGTGCCATCAGTGAAGGCGGGAGAAACGGGCTCAATGGCTACACCTTC. It specifies CAISEGGRNGLNGYTF.

The chain combines TRBV15 with TRBJ1-4; possibly TRBD1 for D (5 bases). Per germline, CDR1 LNHNV and CDR2 YYDKDF (reference sequence). V dropped 2 bases and J dropped 8 bases, with 12 bases sitting between them. The CDR3 is made up of 14 amino acids. As DNA, the CDR3 is TGTGCCACCAGCAGAACCGGGGGTCTCGAAAAACTGTTTTTT. This translates into CATSRTGGLEKLFF.

This clonotype was counted many times. V gene TRBV5-1 combines with J gene TRBJ1-2; D possibly corresponds to TRBD1 (5 bases). Germline V gene sequence: CDR1 SGHRS, CDR2 YFSETQ. The ends were cut back, 6 bases at V and 1 base at J, with 7 bases in the middle. The CDR3 contains 12 residues. In DNA form, the CDR3 reads TGCGCCAGCAAGGACATTAACTATGGCTACACCTTC. Translation gives CASKDINYGYTF. The full variable domain, with the rest looked up from reference TRBV5-1 and TRBJ1-2, is KAGVTQTPRYLIKTRGQQVTLSCSPISGHRSVSWYQQTPGQGLQFLFEYFSETQRNKGNFPGRFSGRQFSNSRSEMNVSTLELGDSALYLCASKDINYGYTFGSGTRLTVV.

This clonotype was observed a few times. The rearrangement links TRBV20-1 to TRBJ2-5; possibly TRBD1 for D (5 bases). Per the germline V gene, CDR1 is DFQATT and CDR2 is SNEGSKA (reference sequence). V lost 0 bases and J 3 bases, leaving 17 bases between the germline ends. The CDR3 is made up of 16 amino acids. CDR3 nucleotide sequence: TGCAGTGCTAGAGATCAGGGTTTGGTGACTGAAGAGACCCAGTACTTC. Amino acids: CSARDQGLVTEETQYF.

The rearrangement uses TRBV28 and TRBJ1-2; D unclear. The V gene lost 11 bases and the J gene lost 8 bases, with 18 bases spanning the gap. Germline loops: CDR1 MDHEN, CDR2 SYDVKM. The CDR3 spans 12 residues. CDR3 protein: CAAREAGWGYTF. DNA of the CDR3: TGTGCCGCTCGGGAGGCGGGCTGGGGCTACACCTTC.

V is TRBV7-9 and J is TRBJ2-2, with D possibly being TRBD1 (6 bases). The CDR3 runs to 15 residues. In germline, CDR1 is SEHNR, CDR2 FQNEAQ (reference sequence). Trimming left V 4 bases short and J 4 bases short, with 13 bases between. The CDR3 here is CASSSEQGITGELFF. The CDR3 nucleotides read TGTGCCAGCAGCTCCGAACAGGGTATCACCGGGGAGCTGTTTTTT.

In this sample, this clonotype turned up many times. The chain joins TRBV9 to TRBJ1-2; D possibly corresponds to TRBD1 (6 bases). The CDR3 loop spans 13 amino acids. Germline V gene lookup returns CDR1 SGDLS and CDR2 YYNGEE. V was cut by 3 bases and J by 4 bases, with 10 bases left in between. CDR3 loop: CASSGQEFYGYTF. The CDR3 region has the DNA TGTGCCAGCAGCGGACAGGAGTTCTATGGCTACACCTTC.

Concerning this clonotype itself: A read error may account for a junction end that differs from germline. This chain joins TRBV20-1 and TRBJ1-1; the D is unclear. Germline values: CDR1 DFQATT, CDR2 SNEGSKA (reference sequence). The length of the CDR3 is 9 residues. Here the CDR3 reads CSASLLASF. For the CDR3, the DNA is TGCAGTGCTAGTCTTCTAGCTTCCTTT.

In this sample, this clonotype turned up a few times. The V call is TRBV5-1, the J call TRBJ2-7; D is possibly TRBD2 (5 bases). The V and J ends lost 2 bases and 0 bases respectively, with 21 bases between them. Germline V lookup: CDR1 SGHRS, CDR2 YFSETQ. The CDR3 extends over 18 amino acids. The CDR3 nucleotides are TGCGCCAGCAGCTTATCCCCTTTACGGGCGGGCTCCTCCTACGAGCAGTACTTC. Translating gives CASSLSPLRAGSSYEQYF.

This clonotype appeared a single time. A read error may be the cause here, since a much bigger clone is one base away. This chain connects TRBV7-2 to TRBJ1-3; D unclear. Germline V gene sequence: CDR1 SGHTA, CDR2 FQGNSA. The CDR3 consists of 15 residues. CDR3: CANSLELRSGNTIYF. The CDR3 nucleotides read TGTGCCAACAGCTTAGAGCTGCGCTCTGGAAACACCATATATTTT.

This clonotype came up a few times. The gene calls are TRBV27 and TRBJ1-6; 9 bases are a match to TRBD1. V lost 2 bases to trimming and J lost 6 bases; unmatched junction nucleotides: 5. The CDR3 contains 16 residues. The germline V gene has CDR1 MNHEY and CDR2 SMNVEV (reference sequence). CDR3 residues: CASSLETGGANSPLHF. The CDR3, as DNA: TGTGCCAGCAGTTTAGAGACAGGGGGTGCTAATTCACCCCTCCACTTT.